This T cell receptor beta chain was recovered during a study of blood T cell repertoires in COVID-19. V shed 6 bases, J shed 4 bases, and the junction held 3 bases outside the gene matches. From germline, CDR1 is SNHLY and CDR2 FYNNEI. This CDR3 is 14 amino acids long. Sequencing used immunoSEQ multiplex PCR; TCRdb keeps in-frame clones, though not all of them. The data hold under 350,000 clones, with roughly 90% observed a single time. The chain recombines TRBV2 with TRBJ1-1; 12 bases match TRBD1. The source material was peripheral blood. The clonotype was recovered from a woman aged 25 to 39 with COVID-19, enrolled during active disease. The CDR3 DNA follows: TGTGCCAGCAGGGGGACAGGGGGCTTCACTGAAGCTTTCTTT. Protein product: CASRGTGGFTEAFF. Complete variable domain (other parts from reference TRBV2 and TRBJ1-1): EPEVTQTPSHQVTQMGQEVILRCVPISNHLYFYWYRQILGQKVEFLVSFYNNEISEKSEIFDDQFSVERPDGSNFTLKIRSTKLEDSAMYFCASRGTGGFTEAFFGQGTRLTVV.